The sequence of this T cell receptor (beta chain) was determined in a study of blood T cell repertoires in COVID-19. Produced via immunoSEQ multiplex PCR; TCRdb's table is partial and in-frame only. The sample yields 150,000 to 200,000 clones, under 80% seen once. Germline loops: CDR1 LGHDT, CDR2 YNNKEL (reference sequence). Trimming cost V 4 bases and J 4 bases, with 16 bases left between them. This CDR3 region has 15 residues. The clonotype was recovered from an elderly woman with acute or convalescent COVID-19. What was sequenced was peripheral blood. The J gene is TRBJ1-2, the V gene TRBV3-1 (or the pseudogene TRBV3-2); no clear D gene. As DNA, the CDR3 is TGTGCCAGCAGCCCCACTCTCATCGGTTCCTATGGCTACACCTTC. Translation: CASSPTLIGSYGYTF.